The 17 T cell receptor beta chains given below trace back to one sample, sequenced in a study of blood T cell repertoires in COVID-19. Profiling relied on immunoSEQ multiplex PCR, and the TCRdb table lists in-frame clones only, not all of them. The sample lists about 50,000 clones; roughly 82% were seen once. The sample taken for sequencing was peripheral blood. These receptors all come from a woman aged 60 to 75 with acute or convalescent COVID-19.

This chain connects TRBV19 to TRBJ2-7; 8 bases align to TRBD1. The ends lost 1 base at V and 3 bases at J; junction bases unmatched: 5. The CDR3 spans 15 residues. Germline V gives CDR1 LNHDA, CDR2 SQIVND (reference sequence). CDR3 region: CASSIASGTGYEQYF. In DNA, the CDR3 is TGTGCCAGTAGTATAGCCTCCGGGACAGGCTACGAGCAGTACTTC. The variable domain in full, with the rest retrieved from reference TRBV19 and TRBJ2-7, is DGGITQSPKYLFRKEGQNVTLSCEQNLNHDAMYWYRQDPGQGLRLIYYSQIVNDFQKGDIAEGYSVSREKKESFPLTVTSAQKNPTAFYLCASSIASGTGYEQYFGPGTRLTVT.

This chain uses TRBV18 with TRBJ1-5; TRBD1 agrees at 10 bases. The CDR3 is 16 residues long. Germline V CDR1 and CDR2: KGHSH, LQKENI. The V segment lost 2 bases and the J segment 7 bases; nucleotides outside the gene matches: 8. CDR3 sequence (DNA): TGTGCCAGCTCACCAGACAGGGGGCCGGTGGGACAGCCCCAGCATTTT. Its protein product is CASSPDRGPVGQPQHF.

The chain links TRBV6-1 to TRBJ1-2, with TRBD1 as a possible D gene (5 bases). Germline-derived CDR1 and CDR2 are MNHNS and SASEGT. The CDR3 sequence is 12 residues long. Trimming cost V 2 bases and J 4 bases, with 5 bases left between them. The CDR3 region is CASSERGYGYTF. The CDR3 DNA reads as TGTGCCAGCAGTGAAAGGGGCTATGGCTACACCTTC.

The chain carries TRBV6-5 and TRBJ2-7; 7 bases agree with TRBD1. CDR1 and CDR2 (germline): MNHEY, SVGAGI. V was pared by 9 bases and J by 4 bases, with 9 bases of the junction left unmatched. This CDR3 contains 13 residues. The CDR3 protein is CASSPGQTYEQYF. The CDR3 DNA is TGTGCCAGTTCCCCGGGACAGACTTACGAGCAGTACTTC.

V and J are TRBV27 and TRBJ2-2; TRBD2 matches 8 bases. Germline CDR1 is MNHEY and CDR2 is SMNVEV (reference sequence). The CDR3 extends over 14 amino acids. J lost 6 bases, V lost 6 bases, and 6 bases had no gene match. The CDR3 DNA sequence: TGTGCCAGCAGAATCGCCGGGGGGGCCGGGGAGCTGTTTTTT. Residues: CASRIAGGAGELFF.

The chain joins TRBV11-2 to TRBJ2-1; 8 bases match TRBD1. The CDR3 length is 12 residues. V gave up 11 bases and J gave up 8 bases; unmatched junction bases: 8. The germline V gene has CDR1 SGHAT and CDR2 FQNNGV. The chain's CDR3 is CASGQGGYEQFF. For the CDR3, the DNA is TGTGCCTCCGGACAGGGTGGGTATGAGCAGTTCTTC.

The V call is TRBV28, the J call TRBJ1-2; 11 bases agree with TRBD1. Losses at the gene ends were 4 bases for V and 0 bases for J; bases not matched to a gene: 10. CDR3 length equals 18 residues. Germline CDR1 and CDR2: MDHEN and SYDVKM. In nucleotides, the CDR3 is TGTGCCAGCAGTTCCCGGACAGGGGGCGCCTCAGCTAACTATGGCTACACCTTC. Residues: CASSSRTGGASANYGYTF.

The chain couples TRBV13 to TRBJ2-7; D is undetermined. V was trimmed by 5 bases and J by 7 bases, leaving 15 bases between them. CDR3 length: 13 amino acids. CDR1 is PRHDT and CDR2 is FYEKMQ in the germline V gene (reference sequence). The CDR3 sequence is CASSLRLTGEQYF. CDR3 in DNA: TGTGCCAGCAGCCTCCGGCTGACTGGGGAGCAGTACTTC.

V usage is TRBV29-1 and J usage is TRBJ2-1; 10 bases are a match to TRBD2. Germline V gene data show CDR1 as SQVTM and CDR2 as ANQGSEA. V was clipped by 3 bases and J by 6 bases; unmatched bases: 17. The CDR3 is 18 residues long. The CDR3 is CSVDKSSGLAWTRNEQFF. The CDR3 DNA reads as TGCAGCGTTGATAAGAGCTCGGGACTAGCGTGGACCCGCAATGAGCAGTTCTTC.

This chain joins TRBV19 and TRBJ2-1, with a tentative D call TRBD1 (6 bases). The CDR3 is made up of 16 amino acids. The germline CDR1 and CDR2 sequences are LNHDA and SQIVND (reference sequence). The ends were cut back, 3 bases at V and 8 bases at J, with 20 bases in the middle. The CDR3 loop is CASSILRTDFLHEQFF. The CDR3 DNA follows: TGTGCCAGTAGTATCCTCCGGACAGACTTCTTACATGAGCAGTTCTTC.

The CDR3 bases are TGTGCTGTTCAGGCTAGCGGACACACAGATACGCAGTATTTT. This translates into CAVQASGHTDTQYF. The chain links TRBV7-7 to TRBJ2-3, with 7 bases lining up with TRBD2. CDR3 length equals 14 residues. The V gene's germline CDR1 is SSHAT and CDR2 FNYEAQ (reference sequence).

The J gene is TRBJ2-2, the V gene TRBV29-1; D unclear. In germline, CDR1 is SQVTM, CDR2 ANQGSEA. V was trimmed by 6 bases and J by 2 bases, leaving 7 bases between them. The CDR3 spans 12 residues. The CDR3 spells CSVRNNTGELFF. In nucleotides, the CDR3 is TGCAGCGTGAGGAACAACACCGGGGAGCTGTTTTTT.

In this sample, this clone turned up once. The gene calls are TRBV6-5 and TRBJ1-2; possibly TRBD1 for D (5 bases). V shed 6 bases and J shed 5 bases, with 7 bases lying between them. The CDR3 has 11 residues. The V gene's germline CDR1 is MNHEY and CDR2 SVGAGI. CDR3 in DNA: TGTGCCAGCAGCGACAGATATGGCTACACCTTC. Its translation is CASSDRYGYTF.

The rearrangement links TRBV7-8 to TRBJ1-2; D might be TRBD1 (5 bases). The CDR3 has 16 amino acids. Trimming removed 0 bases from V and 8 bases from J, with 19 bases in between. From germline, CDR1 is SGHVS and CDR2 FQNEAQ. The CDR3 bases are TGTGCCAGCAGCTTAGCGAATCAGGGCAGAGAAGGGGGCTACACCTTC. This gives the protein CASSLANQGREGGYTF. The variable domain in full, with the rest retrieved from reference TRBV7-8 and TRBJ1-2, is GAGVSQSPRYKVAKRGQDVALRCDPISGHVSLFWYQQALGQGPEFLTYFQNEAQLDKSGLPSDRFFAERPEGSVSTLKIQRTQQEDSAVYLCASSLANQGREGGYTFGSGTRLTVV.

V gene TRBV5-5 combines with J gene TRBJ1-5, with D perhaps TRBD1 (6 bases). The CDR3 covers 16 residues. From germline, CDR1 is SGHKS and CDR2 YYEKEE (reference sequence). Between the trimmed V and J ends, which lost 4 bases and 1 base, there was a span of 15 bases. The CDR3 loop reads CASSAQGGGSNQPQHF. The CDR3 nucleotides are TGTGCCAGCAGCGCCCAAGGTGGGGGCAGCAATCAGCCCCAGCATTTT. The complete variable domain, with remaining parts taken from reference TRBV5-5 and TRBJ1-5, reads DAGVTQSPTHLIKTRGQQVTLRCSPISGHKSVSWYQQVLGQGPQFIFQYYEKEERGRGNFPDRFSARQFPNYSSELNVNALLLGDSALYLCASSAQGGGSNQPQHFGDGTRLSIL.

The chain recombines TRBV19 with TRBJ1-2; 8 nucleotides line up with TRBD1. CDR1 and CDR2 (germline): LNHDA, SQIVND (reference sequence). The CDR3 covers 13 residues. V trimming: 5 bases; J trimming: 2 bases; junction bases outside the gene matches: 1. CDR3 nucleotides: TGTGCCAGTAGTCGGGACAGGAACTATGGCTACACCTTC. Translating it yields CASSRDRNYGYTF.

The chain is built from TRBV28 and TRBJ1-4, with TRBD1 identical over 10 bases. V gave up 7 bases and J gave up 7 bases; unmatched junction bases: 6. Germline V gives CDR1 MDHEN, CDR2 SYDVKM. The CDR3 is made up of 14 amino acids. CDR3 DNA sequence: TGTGCCAGCAAAGGACAGGGGGTCGGTGAAAAACTGTTTTTT. Translation: CASKGQGVGEKLFF.